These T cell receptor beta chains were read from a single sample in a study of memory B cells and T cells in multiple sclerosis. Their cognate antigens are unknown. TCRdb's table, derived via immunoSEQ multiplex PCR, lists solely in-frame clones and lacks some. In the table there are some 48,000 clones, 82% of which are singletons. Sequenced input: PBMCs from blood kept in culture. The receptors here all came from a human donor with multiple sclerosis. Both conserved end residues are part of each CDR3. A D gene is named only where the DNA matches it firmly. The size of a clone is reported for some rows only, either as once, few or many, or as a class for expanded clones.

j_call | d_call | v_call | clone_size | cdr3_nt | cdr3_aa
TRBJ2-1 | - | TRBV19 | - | TGTGCCAGTAGCCGGACAGCCTACAATGAGCAGTTCTTC | CASSRTAYNEQFF
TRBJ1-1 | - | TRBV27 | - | TGTGCCAGCAGTTTAGCGGCTGGGACTGAAGCTTTCTTT | CASSLAAGTEAFF
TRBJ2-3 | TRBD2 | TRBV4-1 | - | TGCGCCAGCAGCCAAGGTTGGGCTAGCGGGGGGGCGACAGATACGCAGTATTTT | CASSQGWASGGATDTQYF
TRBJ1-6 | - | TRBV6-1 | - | TGTGCCAGCATGTACCGTGGAGGTTCACCCCTCCACTTT | CASMYRGGSPLHF
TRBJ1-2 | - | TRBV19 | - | TGTGCCAGTAGTACCCCCCCCGGCAGCTATGGCTACACCTTC | CASSTPPGSYGYTF
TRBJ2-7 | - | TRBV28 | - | TGTGCCAGCAGCATTCCTTTACAGGTTTCGAGCTCCTACGAGCAGTACTTC | CASSIPLQVSSSYEQYF
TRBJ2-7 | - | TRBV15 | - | TGTGCCACCAGCAGAGATGGATTAGGCTACGAGCAGTACTTC | CATSRDGLGYEQYF
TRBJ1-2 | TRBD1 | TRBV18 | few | TGTGCCAGCTCACCAGCGACAGGGGGCGAGGGCTATGGCTACACCTTC | CASSPATGGEGYGYTF
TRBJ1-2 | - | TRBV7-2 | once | TGTGCCAGCAGCTTGACAGCTAACTATGGCTACACCTTC | CASSLTANYGYTF
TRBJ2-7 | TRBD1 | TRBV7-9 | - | TGTGCCAGCAGTTACTGGACAGGGGGCCGCCCAGAGCAGTACTTC | CASSYWTGGRPEQYF
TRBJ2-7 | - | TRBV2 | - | TGTGCCAGCAGTGAGGCAGGGGCAGGGTACGAGCAGTACTTC | CASSEAGAGYEQYF
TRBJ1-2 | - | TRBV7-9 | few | TGTGCCAGCAGCTTAGGAAATCAGGGTAACTATGGCTACACCTTC | CASSLGNQGNYGYTF
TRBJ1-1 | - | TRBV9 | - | TGTGCCAGCAGCGTAGCCTCGGTAGGTCTCGAAGCTTTCTTT | CASSVASVGLEAFF
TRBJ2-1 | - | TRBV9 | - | TGTGCCAGCAGCGATAACAGGGTCCACAATGAGCAGTTCTTC | CASSDNRVHNEQFF
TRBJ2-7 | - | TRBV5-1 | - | TGCGCCAGCAGCTTGGAGTCACCCTCCTCCTACGAGCAGTACTTC | CASSLESPSSYEQYF
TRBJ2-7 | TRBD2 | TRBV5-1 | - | TGCGCCAGCAGACCGGGGACTAGCGGGGGTTACGAGCAGTACTTC | CASRPGTSGGYEQYF
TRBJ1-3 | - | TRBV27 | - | TGTGCCAGCAGTGCCCTCCATAGGTCTGGAAACACCATATATTTT | CASSALHRSGNTIYF
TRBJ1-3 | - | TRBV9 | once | TGTGCCAGCACCAAATCATCTGAAGGAAACACCATATATTTT | CASTKSSEGNTIYF
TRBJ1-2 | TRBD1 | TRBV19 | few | TGTGCCAGTAGAGTAGGGACAGATGGCTACACCTTC | CASRVGTDGYTF
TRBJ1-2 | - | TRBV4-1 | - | TGCGCCAGCAGCCAGGGACTCAGGGGCTATGGCTACACCTTC | CASSQGLRGYGYTF
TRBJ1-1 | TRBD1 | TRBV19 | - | TGTGCCAGTAGTATCTTGCCAGGAACAGGGGGAACTGAAGCTTTCTTT | CASSILPGTGGTEAFF
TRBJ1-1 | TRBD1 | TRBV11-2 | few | TGTGCCAGCAGCTTTGACAGGGGTCGGAACACTGAAGCTTTCTTT | CASSFDRGRNTEAFF
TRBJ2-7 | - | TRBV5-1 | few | TGCGCCAGCAGCTTGTTCCCATCGGACCGATCCTACGAGCAGTACTTC | CASSLFPSDRSYEQYF
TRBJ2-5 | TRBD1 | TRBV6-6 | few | TGTGCCAGCAGACGGACAGGGCGGGAAGAGACCCAGTACTTC | CASRRTGREETQYF
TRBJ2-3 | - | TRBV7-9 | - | TGTGCCAGCAGCCTGGGACTGGGCACAGATACGCAGTATTTT | CASSLGLGTDTQYF
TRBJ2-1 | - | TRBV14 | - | TGTGCCAGCAGCTCAGAGACGGGACGATGGACGAGCTACAATGAGCAGTTCTTC | CASSSETGRWTSYNEQFF
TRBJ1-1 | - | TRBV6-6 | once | TGTGCCAGCAGCCGACAAAGCGGGAACACTGAAGCTTTCTTT | CASSRQSGNTEAFF
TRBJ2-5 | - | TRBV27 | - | TGTGCCAGCAGTCCCTCGGCAGGACTCCAAGAGACCCAGTACTTC | CASSPSAGLQETQYF
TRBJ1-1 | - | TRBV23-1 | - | TGCGCCAGCAGTCAAGGGCCCATCCACTTGAACACTGAAGCTTTCTTT | CASSQGPIHLNTEAFF
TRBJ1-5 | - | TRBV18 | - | TGTGCCAGCTCACCGGTGGAGGGTTTCGATCAGCCCCAGCATTTT | CASSPVEGFDQPQHF
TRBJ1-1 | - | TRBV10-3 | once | TGTGCCATCAGATTGGCAGCTATGAACACTGAAGCTTTCTTT | CAIRLAAMNTEAFF
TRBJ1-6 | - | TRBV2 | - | TGTGCCAGCAGCGCTGGGGACACCTCCCTCCACTTT | CASSAGDTSLHF
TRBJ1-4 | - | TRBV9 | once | TGTGCCAGCAGCGTATTGGGGGAGTATAATGAAAAACTGTTTTTT | CASSVLGEYNEKLFF
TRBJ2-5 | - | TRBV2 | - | TGTGCCAGCAGGCTATATGGGCAAGTGGAGACCCAGTACTTC | CASRLYGQVETQYF
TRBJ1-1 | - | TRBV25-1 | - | TGTGCCAGCAGTGAATTCGGTTTGGGGGGCACTGAAGCTTTCTTT | CASSEFGLGGTEAFF
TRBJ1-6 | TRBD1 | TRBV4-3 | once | TGCGCCAGCAGCCAAGATCGAGGGACAGGGTATAATTCACCCCTCCACTTT | CASSQDRGTGYNSPLHF
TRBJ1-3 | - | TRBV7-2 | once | TGTGCCAGCAGCCGTACGGGAGGATCCTCTGGAAACACCATATATTTT | CASSRTGGSSGNTIYF
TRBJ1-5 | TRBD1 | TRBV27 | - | TGTGCCAGCAGTCCTGGGACAGGTCTGCAGCCCCAGCATTTT | CASSPGTGLQPQHF
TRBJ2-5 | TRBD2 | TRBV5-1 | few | TGCGCCAGCAGCTCACTGACTAGCGGGGGGCAAGAGACCCAGTACTTC | CASSSLTSGGQETQYF
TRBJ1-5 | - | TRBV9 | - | TGTGCCAGCAGCGTAGGTTCAGGTGGCTCGCCCCAGCATTTT | CASSVGSGGSPQHF
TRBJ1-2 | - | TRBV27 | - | TGTGCCAGCAGTTTATCGGGATTTGCTAACTATGGCTACACCTTC | CASSLSGFANYGYTF
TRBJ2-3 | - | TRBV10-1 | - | TGCGCCAGCAGCCCCGGTATCTTTGATACGCAGTATTTT | CASSPGIFDTQYF
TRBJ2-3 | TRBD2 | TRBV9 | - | TGTGCCAGCAGCGTAGGAATAGCGGGGGGTGAGACAGATACGCAGTATTTT | CASSVGIAGGETDTQYF
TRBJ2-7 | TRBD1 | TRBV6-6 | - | TGTGCCAGCAGTACCGGGACAGGGGGTTCCTACGGTCAGTACTTC | CASSTGTGGSYGQYF
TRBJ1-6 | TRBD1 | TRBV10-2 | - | TGCGCCAGCAGCCCGGGACAGGGGTTGGGTAATTCACCCCTCCACTTT | CASSPGQGLGNSPLHF
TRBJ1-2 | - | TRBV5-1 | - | TGCGCCAGCAGCTTGGTAGGAGTGGACGGCTACACCTTC | CASSLVGVDGYTF
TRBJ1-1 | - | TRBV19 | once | TGTGCCAGTACTCAAGTCGCAGGGGTTAACACTGAAGCTTTCTTT | CASTQVAGVNTEAFF
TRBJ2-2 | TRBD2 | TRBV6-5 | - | TGTGCCAGCAGTTACTTGAGTAGCGGGAGGACCGGGGAGCTGTTTTTT | CASSYLSSGRTGELFF
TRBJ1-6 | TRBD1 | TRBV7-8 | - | TGTGCCAGCAAGGACAGGGGGCTTAATTCACCCCTCCACTTT | CASKDRGLNSPLHF
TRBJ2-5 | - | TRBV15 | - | TGTGCCACCAGCAGACTCATTCAAGAGACCCAGTACTTC | CATSRLIQETQYF
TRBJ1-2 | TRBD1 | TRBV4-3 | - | TGCGCCGGCAGGGGGCAAAAAGGCTACACCTTC | CAGRGQKGYTF
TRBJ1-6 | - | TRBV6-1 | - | TGTGCCAGCAGTGAAACTTGGGGACCGAGATCTGATTCACCCCTCCACTTT | CASSETWGPRSDSPLHF
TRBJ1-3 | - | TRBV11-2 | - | TGTGCCAGCAGCCCCGGACAGCTTCGCTCTGGAAACACCATATATTTT | CASSPGQLRSGNTIYF
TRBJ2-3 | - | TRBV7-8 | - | TGTGCCAGCGCGAGGGGCTGGGGTACAGATACGCAGTATTTT | CASARGWGTDTQYF
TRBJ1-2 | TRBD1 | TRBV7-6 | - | TGTGCCAGCAGCTCGGGCAGGGGGCGAGAGGGCTATGGCTACACCTTC | CASSSGRGREGYGYTF
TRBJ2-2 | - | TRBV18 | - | TGTGCCAGCTCACCACTGCAGGCTGGCAGCGGGGAGCTGTTTTTT | CASSPLQAGSGELFF